This T cell receptor beta chain emerged from a study of response to subunit inactivated influenza vaccine. Overall study findings and caveats: Few additional T cells are recruited per seasonal influenza vaccination, authors suggested.

Germline lookup yields CDR1 MNHEY and CDR2 SMNVEV (reference sequence). CDR3 length: 15 residues. V lost 2 bases, J lost 2 bases, and 10 bases lay in between. This clonotype was found a few times. The antigen remains undetermined. TCRdb re-derived calls from the RT-PCR reads in MiXCR, one entry per CDR3 protein. The sample lists hundreds of thousands of distinct CDR3 sequences; about 18% were seen once. The J gene is TRBJ1-5, the V gene TRBV27; no reliable D call. The sequence was collected from a man aged 45-65 years who received an inactivated influenza vaccine. This sample comprised PBMCs from blood, obtained 5 days after vaccination. This CDR3 reads CASSLDGWGNQPQHF. The CDR3 DNA follows: TGTGCCAGCAGTTTAGACGGGTGGGGCAATCAGCCCCAGCATTTT.